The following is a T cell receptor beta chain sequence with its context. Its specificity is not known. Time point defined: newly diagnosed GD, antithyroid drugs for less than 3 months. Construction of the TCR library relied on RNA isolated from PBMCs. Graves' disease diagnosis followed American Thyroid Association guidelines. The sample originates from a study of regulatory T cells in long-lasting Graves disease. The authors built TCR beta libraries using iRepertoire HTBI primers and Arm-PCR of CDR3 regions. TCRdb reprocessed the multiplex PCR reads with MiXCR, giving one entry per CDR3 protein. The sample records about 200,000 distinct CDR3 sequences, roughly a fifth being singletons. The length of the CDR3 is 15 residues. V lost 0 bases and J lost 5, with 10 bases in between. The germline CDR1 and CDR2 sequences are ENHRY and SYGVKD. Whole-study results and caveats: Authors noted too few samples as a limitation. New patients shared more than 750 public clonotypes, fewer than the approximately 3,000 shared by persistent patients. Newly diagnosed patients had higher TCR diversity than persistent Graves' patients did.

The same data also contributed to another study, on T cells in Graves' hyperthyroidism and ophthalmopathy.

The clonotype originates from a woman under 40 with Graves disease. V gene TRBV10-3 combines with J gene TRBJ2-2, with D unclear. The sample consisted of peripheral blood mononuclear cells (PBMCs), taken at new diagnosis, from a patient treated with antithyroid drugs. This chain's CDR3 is CAISESGHRTGELFF. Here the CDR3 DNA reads TGTGCCATCAGTGAGTCGGGTCATAGGACCGGGGAGCTGTTTTTT.